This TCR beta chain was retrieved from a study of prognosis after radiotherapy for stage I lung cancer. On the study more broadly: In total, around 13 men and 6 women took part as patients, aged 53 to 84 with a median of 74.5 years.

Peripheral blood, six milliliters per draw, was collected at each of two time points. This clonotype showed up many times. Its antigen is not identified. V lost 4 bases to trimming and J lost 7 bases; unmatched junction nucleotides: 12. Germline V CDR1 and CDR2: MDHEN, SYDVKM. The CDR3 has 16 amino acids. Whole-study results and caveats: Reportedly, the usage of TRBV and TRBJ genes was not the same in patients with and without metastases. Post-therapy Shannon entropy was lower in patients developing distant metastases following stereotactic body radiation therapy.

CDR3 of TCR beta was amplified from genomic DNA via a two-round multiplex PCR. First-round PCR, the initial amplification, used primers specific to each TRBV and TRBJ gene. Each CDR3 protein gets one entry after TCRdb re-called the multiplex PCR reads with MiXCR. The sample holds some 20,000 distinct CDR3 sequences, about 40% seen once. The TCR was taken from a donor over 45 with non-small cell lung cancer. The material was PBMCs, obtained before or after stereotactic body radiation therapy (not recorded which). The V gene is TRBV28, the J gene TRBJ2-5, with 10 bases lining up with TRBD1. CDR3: CASSSVGDRGRRTQYF. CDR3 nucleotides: TGTGCCAGCAGTTCCGTCGGGGACAGGGGCCGCAGGACCCAGTACTTC.